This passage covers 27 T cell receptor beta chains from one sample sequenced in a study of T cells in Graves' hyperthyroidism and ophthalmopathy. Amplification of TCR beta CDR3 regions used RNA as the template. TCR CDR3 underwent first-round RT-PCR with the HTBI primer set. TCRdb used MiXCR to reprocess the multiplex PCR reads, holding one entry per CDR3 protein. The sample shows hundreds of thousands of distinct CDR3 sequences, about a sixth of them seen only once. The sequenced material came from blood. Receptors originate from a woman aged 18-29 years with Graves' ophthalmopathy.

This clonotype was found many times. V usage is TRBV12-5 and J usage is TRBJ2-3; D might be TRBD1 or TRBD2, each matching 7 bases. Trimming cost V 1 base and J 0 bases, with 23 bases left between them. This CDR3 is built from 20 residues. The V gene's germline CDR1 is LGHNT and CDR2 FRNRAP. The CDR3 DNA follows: TGTGCTAGTGGTTTGGCTTACCTTTCGGCCAGGGGGGGAAGCACAGATACGCAGTATTTT. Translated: CASGLAYLSARGGSTDTQYF.

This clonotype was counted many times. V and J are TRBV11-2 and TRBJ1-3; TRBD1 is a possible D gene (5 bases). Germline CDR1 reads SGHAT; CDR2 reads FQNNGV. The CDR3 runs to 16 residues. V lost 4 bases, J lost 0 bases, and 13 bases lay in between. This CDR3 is CASSYNRLRSGNTIYF. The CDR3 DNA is TGTGCCAGCAGCTATAACAGGCTACGCTCTGGAAACACCATATATTTT.

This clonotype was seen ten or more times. This chain's CDR3 is CSVKVEVLHGYTF. The CDR3 region has the DNA TGCAGCGTTAAGGTAGAGGTCCTCCATGGCTACACCTTC. The chain recombines TRBV29-1 with TRBJ1-2; D not resolved. V was trimmed by 5 bases and J by 6 bases, leaving 16 bases between them. CDR1 SQVTM and CDR2 ANQGSEA come from the germline V gene. This CDR3 has 13 amino acids.

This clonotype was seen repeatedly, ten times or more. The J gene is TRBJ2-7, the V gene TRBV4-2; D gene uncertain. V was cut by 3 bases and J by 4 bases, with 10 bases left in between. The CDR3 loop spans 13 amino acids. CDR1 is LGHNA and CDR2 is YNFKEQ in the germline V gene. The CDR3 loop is CASSHGLPYEQYF. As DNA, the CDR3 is TGTGCCAGCAGCCACGGTCTCCCGTACGAGCAGTACTTC.

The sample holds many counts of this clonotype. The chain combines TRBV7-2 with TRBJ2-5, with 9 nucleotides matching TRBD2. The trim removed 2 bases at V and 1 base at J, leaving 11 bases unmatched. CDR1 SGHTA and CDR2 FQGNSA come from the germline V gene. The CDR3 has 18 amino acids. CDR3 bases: TGTGCCAGCAGCTTAACAAACTTAGCGGGAGATATCCAAGAGACCCAGTACTTC. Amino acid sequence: CASSLTNLAGDIQETQYF. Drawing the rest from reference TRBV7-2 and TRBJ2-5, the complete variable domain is GAGVSQSPSNKVTEKGKDVELRCDPISGHTALYWYRQSLGQGLEFLIYFQGNSAPDKSGLPSDRFSAERTGGSVSTLTIQRTQQEDSAVYLCASSLTNLAGDIQETQYFGPGTRLLVL.

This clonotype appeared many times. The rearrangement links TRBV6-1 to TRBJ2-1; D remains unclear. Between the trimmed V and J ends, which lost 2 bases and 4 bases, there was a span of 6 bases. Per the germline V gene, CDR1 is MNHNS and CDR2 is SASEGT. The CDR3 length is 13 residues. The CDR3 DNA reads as TGTGCCAGCAGTGAATACCCTTACAATGAGCAGTTCTTC. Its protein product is CASSEYPYNEQFF.

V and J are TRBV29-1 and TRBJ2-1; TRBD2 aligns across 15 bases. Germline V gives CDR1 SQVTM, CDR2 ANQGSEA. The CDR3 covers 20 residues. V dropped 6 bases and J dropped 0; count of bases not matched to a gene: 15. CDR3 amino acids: CSVCLIGTSGRPRSYNEQFF. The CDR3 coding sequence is TGCAGCGTCTGTTTGATCGGGACTAGCGGGAGGCCCCGCTCCTACAATGAGCAGTTCTTC.

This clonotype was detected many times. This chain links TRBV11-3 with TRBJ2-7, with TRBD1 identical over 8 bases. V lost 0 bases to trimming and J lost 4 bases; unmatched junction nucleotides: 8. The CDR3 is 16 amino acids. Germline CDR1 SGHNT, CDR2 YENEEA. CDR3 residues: CASSLDVRGLRYEQYF. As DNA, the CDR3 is TGTGCCAGCAGCTTAGATGTCAGGGGGCTTCGATACGAGCAGTACTTC.

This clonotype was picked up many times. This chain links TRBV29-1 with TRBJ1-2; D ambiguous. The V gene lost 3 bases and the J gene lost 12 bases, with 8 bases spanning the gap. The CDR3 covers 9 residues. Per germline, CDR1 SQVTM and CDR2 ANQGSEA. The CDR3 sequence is CSVDEGNTF. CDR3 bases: TGCAGCGTTGATGAGGGAAACACCTTC.

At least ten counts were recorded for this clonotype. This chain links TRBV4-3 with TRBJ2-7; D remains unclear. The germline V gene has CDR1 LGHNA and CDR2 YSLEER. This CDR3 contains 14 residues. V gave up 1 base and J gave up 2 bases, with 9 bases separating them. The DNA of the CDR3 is TGCGCCAGCAGCCAAGGGTCGGGTCCCTACGAGCAGTACTTC. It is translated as CASSQGSGPYEQYF.

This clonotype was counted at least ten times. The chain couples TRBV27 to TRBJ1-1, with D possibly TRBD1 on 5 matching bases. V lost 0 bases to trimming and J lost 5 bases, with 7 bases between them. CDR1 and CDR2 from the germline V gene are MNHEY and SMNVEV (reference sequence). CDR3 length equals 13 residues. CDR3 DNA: TGTGCCAGCAGTTTATCAGGGGCGACTGAAGCTTTCTTT. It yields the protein CASSLSGATEAFF.

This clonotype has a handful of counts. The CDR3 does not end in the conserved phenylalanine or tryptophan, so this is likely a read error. The CDR3 loop reads CASSPDGRENGYTL. DNA for the CDR3: TGTGCCAGCAGCCCGGACGGAAGAGAAAATGGCTACACCCTC. This chain uses TRBV7-9 with TRBJ1-2; D is unclear. Germline assignment: CDR1 SEHNR and CDR2 FQNEAQ (reference sequence). The V end was cut by 5 bases, the J end by 6 bases, with 16 bases between. The CDR3 has 14 residues.

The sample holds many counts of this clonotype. The CDR3 DNA is TGTGCCAGCAGCTTATACGGTGGGCAGCAAGAGACCCAGTACTTC. The encoded protein is CASSLYGGQQETQYF. The rearrangement joins TRBV7-3 to TRBJ2-5; no clear D gene. The CDR3 extends over 15 amino acids. Germline CDR1 is SGHTA and CDR2 is FQGTGA. Deletions cut 2 bases from V and 2 bases from J, with 12 bases between.

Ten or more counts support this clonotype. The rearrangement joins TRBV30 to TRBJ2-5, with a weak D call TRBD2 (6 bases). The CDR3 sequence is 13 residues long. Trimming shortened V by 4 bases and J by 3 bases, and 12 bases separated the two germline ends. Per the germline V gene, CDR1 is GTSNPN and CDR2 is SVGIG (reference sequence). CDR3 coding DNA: TGTGCCTGGAAGGGCGGGACGGAAGAGACCCAGTACTTC. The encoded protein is CAWKGGTEETQYF.

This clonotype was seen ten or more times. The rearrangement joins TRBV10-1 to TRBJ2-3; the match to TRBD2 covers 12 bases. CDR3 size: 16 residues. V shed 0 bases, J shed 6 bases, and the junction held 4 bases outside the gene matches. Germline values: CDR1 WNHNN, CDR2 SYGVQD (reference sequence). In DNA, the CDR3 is TGCGCCAGCAGTGAGTCGACTAGCGGGAGTAAGGATACGCAGTATTTT. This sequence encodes CASSESTSGSKDTQYF.

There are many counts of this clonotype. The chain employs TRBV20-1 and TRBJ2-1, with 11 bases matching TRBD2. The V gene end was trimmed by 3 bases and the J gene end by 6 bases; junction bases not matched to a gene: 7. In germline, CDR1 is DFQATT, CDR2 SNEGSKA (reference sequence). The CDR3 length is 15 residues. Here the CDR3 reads CSASRELAGGNEQFF. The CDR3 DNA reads TGCAGTGCTAGCCGTGAGCTAGCGGGAGGCAATGAGCAGTTCTTC.

The CDR3 region is CASTYLAGSYNEQFF. The CDR3 bases are TGCGCCAGCACCTACCTAGCGGGAAGCTACAATGAGCAGTTCTTC. The chain links TRBV10-2 to TRBJ2-1; 9 bases line up with TRBD2. From germline, CDR1 is WSHSY and CDR2 SAAADI. J lost 3 bases, V lost 7 bases, and 7 bases had no gene match. The CDR3 has 15 residues.

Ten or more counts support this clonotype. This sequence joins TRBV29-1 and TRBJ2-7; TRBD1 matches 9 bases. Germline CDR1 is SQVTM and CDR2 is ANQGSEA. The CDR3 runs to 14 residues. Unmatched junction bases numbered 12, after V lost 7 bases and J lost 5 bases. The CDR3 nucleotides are TGCAGCGCCCGACGCGGACAGGGGTTGCACGAGCAGTACTTC. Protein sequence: CSARRGQGLHEQYF.

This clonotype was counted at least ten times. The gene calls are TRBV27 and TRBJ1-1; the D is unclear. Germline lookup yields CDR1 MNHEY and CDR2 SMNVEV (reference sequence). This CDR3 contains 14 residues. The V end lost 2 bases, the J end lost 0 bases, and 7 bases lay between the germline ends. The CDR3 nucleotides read TGTGCCAGCAGTTTAAAACGGTTGAACACTGAAGCTTTCTTT. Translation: CASSLKRLNTEAFF.

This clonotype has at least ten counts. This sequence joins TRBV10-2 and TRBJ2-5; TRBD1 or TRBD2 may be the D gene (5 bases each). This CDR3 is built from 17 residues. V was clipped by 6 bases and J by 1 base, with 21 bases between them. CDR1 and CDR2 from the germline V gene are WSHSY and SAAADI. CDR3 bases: TGCGCCAGCAGGACCATGTGGGGCCTCGAGGGCCAAGAGACCCAGTACTTC. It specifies CASRTMWGLEGQETQYF.

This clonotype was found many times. CDR3 protein: CASSQTPGGLDQPQHF. Here the CDR3 DNA reads TGCGCCAGCAGTCAAACCCCCGGGGGACTCGATCAGCCCCAGCATTTT. The chain employs TRBV5-1 and TRBJ1-5; TRBD1 might be the D (5 bases). Germline values: CDR1 SGHRS, CDR2 YFSETQ. Deletions cut 5 bases from V and 5 bases from J, with 20 bases between. The CDR3 runs to 16 residues.

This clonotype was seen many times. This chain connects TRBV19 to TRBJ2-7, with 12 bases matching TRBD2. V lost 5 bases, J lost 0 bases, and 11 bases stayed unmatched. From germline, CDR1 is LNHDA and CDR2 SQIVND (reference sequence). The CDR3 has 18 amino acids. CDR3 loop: CASSPSSGLAGHSYEQYF. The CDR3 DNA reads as TGTGCCAGTAGTCCCTCCTCCGGACTAGCGGGGCACTCCTACGAGCAGTACTTC.

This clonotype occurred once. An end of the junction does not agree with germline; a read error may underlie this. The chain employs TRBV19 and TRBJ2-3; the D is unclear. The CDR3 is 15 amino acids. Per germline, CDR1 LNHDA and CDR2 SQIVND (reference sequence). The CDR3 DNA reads TGTGCCGGTAGTCCGACCCAAGCAACGACAGATACGCAGTATTTT. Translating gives CAGSPTQATTDTQYF.

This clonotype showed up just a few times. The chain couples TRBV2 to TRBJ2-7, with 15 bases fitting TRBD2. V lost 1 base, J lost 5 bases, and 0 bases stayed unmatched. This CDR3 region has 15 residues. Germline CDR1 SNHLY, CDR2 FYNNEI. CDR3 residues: CASSEGTSGGDEQYF. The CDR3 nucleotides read TGTGCCAGCAGTGAAGGGACTAGCGGGGGGGACGAGCAGTACTTC.

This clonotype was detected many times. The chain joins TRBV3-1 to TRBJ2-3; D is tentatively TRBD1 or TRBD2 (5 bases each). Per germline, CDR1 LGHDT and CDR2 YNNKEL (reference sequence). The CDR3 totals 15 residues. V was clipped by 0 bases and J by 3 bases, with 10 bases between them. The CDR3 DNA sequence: TGTGCCAGCAGCCAAGATTTTGAGGGGACAGATACGCAGTATTTT. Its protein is CASSQDFEGTDTQYF.

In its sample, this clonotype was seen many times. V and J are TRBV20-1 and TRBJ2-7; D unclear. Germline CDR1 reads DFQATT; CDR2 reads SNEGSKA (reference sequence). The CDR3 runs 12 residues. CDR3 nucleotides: TGCAGCGTTAGTGTATTGACCTACGAGCAGTACTTC. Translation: CSVSVLTYEQYF.

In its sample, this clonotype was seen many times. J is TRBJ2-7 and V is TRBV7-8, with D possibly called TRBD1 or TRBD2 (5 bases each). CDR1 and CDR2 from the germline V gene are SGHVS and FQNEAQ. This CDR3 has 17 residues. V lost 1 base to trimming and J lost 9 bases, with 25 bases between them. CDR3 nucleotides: TGTGCCAGCAGCTTAGGCCGGGGACGCCCAATAGGTCTTGGGCAGTACTTC. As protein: CASSLGRGRPIGLGQYF.